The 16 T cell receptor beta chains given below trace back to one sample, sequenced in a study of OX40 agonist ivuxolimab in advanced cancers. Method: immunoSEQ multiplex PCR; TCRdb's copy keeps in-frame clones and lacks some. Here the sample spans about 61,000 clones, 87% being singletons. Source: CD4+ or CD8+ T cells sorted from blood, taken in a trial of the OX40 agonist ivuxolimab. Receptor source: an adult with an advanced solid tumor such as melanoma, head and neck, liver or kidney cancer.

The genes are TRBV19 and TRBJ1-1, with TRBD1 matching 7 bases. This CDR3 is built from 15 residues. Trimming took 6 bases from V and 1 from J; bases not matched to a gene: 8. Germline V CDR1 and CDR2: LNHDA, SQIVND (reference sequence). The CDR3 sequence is CASRAGTASNTEAFF. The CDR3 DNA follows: TGTGCCAGTAGAGCCGGGACAGCGTCGAACACTGAAGCTTTCTTT.

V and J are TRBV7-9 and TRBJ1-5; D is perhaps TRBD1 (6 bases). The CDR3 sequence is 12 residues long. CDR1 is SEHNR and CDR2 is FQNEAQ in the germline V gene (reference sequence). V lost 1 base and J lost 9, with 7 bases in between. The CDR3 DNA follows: TGTGCCAGCAGCTTAGAGGGGGGGCCCCAGCATTTT. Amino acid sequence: CASSLEGGPQHF. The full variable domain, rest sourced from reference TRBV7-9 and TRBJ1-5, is DTGVSQNPRHKITKRGQNVTFRCDPISEHNRLYWYRQTLGQGPEFLTYFQNEAQLEKSRLLSDRFSAERPKGSFSTLEIQRTEQGDSAMYLCASSLEGGPQHFGDGTRLSIL.

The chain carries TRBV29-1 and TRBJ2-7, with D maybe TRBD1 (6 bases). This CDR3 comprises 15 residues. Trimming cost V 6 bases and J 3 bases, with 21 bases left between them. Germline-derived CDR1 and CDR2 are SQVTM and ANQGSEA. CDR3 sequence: CSVVGHHTPSYEQYF. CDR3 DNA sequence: TGCAGCGTCGTGGGACATCATACCCCTAGCTACGAGCAGTACTTC.

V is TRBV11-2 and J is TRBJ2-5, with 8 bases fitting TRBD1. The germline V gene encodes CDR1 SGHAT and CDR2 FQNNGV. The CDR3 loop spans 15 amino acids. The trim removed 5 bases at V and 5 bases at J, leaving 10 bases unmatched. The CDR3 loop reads CASSPTTGVGETQYF. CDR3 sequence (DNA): TGTGCCAGCAGCCCTACGACAGGGGTCGGGGAGACCCAGTACTTC.

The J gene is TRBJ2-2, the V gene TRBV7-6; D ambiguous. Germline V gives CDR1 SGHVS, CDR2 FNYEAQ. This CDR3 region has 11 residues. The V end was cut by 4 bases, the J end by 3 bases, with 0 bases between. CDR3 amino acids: CASSYTGELFF. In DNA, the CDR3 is TGTGCCAGCAGCTACACCGGGGAGCTGTTTTTT.

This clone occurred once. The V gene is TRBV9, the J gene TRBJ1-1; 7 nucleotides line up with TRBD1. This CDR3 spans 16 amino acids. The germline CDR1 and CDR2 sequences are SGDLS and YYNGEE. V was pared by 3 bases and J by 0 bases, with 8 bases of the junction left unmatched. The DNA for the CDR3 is TGTGCCAGCAGCGACCGGGACAGCCTAATGAACACTGAAGCTTTCTTT. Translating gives CASSDRDSLMNTEAFF.

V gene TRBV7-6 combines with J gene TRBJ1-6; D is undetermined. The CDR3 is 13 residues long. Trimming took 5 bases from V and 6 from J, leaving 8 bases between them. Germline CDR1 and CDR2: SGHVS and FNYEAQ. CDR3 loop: CASSPRSNSPLHF. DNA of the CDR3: TGTGCCAGCAGCCCCCGCAGTAATTCACCCCTCCACTTT.

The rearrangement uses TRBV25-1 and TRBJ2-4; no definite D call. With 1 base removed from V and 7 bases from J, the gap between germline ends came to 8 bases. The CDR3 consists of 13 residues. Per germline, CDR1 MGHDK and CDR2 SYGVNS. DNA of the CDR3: TGTGCCAGCAGTGAATCGGGCCTCAACATTCAGTACTTC. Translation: CASSESGLNIQYF.

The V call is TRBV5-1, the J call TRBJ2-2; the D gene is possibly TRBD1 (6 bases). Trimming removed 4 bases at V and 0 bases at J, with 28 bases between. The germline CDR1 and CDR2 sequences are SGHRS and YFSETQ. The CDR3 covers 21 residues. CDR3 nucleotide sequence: TGCGCCAGCAGCCCAAATGTACTAGTCCACGGGACACACGCGAACACCGGGGAGCTGTTTTTT. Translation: CASSPNVLVHGTHANTGELFF.

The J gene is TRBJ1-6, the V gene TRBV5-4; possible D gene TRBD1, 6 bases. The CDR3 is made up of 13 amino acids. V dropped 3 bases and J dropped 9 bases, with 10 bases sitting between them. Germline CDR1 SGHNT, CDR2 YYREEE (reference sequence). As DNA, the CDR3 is TGTGCCAGCAGCTCACAGGGTTCTTCACCCCTCCACTTT. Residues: CASSSQGSSPLHF.

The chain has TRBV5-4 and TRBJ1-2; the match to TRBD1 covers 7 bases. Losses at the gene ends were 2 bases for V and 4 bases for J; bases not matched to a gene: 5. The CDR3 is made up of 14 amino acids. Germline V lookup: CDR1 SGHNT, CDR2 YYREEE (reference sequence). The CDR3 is CASSFPDRAYGYTF. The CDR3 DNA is TGTGCCAGCAGCTTCCCAGACAGGGCCTATGGCTACACCTTC.

CDR3 residues: CASSARDRVNTGELFF. CDR3 DNA sequence: TGTGCCAGCAGCGCCCGAGACAGGGTGAACACCGGGGAGCTGTTTTTT. This chain links TRBV9 with TRBJ2-2; 7 bases map to TRBD1. CDR1 is SGDLS and CDR2 is YYNGEE in the germline V gene. The junction had 6 bases not matched to a gene; V was cut back by 3 bases and J by 1 base. The CDR3 extends over 16 amino acids.

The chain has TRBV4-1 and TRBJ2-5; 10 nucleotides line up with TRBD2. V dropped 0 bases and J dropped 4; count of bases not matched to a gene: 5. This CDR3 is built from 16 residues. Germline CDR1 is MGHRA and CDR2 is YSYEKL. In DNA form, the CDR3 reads TGCGCCAGCAGCCAAGATGCAGCGGGGGGGCTAGAGACCCAGTACTTC. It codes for CASSQDAAGGLETQYF.

CDR3 coding DNA: TGTGCCAGCAGCTTAGGATCTGGGACGGGCTATGGCTACACCTTC. Amino acid sequence: CASSLGSGTGYGYTF. The chain employs TRBV7-9 and TRBJ1-2; TRBD1 might be the D (5 bases). The germline V gene has CDR1 SEHNR and CDR2 FQNEAQ (reference sequence). This CDR3 has 15 amino acids. The V end was cut by 1 base, the J end by 4 bases, with 13 bases between.

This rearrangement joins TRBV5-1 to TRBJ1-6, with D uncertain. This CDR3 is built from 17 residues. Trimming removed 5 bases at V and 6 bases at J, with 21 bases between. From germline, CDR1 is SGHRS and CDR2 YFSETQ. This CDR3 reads CASSNNLGSSPNSPLHF. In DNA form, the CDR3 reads TGCGCCAGCAGTAATAACCTAGGATCTTCCCCTAATTCACCCCTCCACTTT.

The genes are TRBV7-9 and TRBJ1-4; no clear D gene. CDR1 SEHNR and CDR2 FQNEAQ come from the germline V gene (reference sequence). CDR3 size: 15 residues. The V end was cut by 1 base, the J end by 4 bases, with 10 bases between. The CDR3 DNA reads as TGTGCCAGCAGCTTAGAGGGTTGGATTAATGAAAAACTGTTTTTT. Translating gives CASSLEGWINEKLFF.